This T cell receptor (beta chain) came from a study of blood T cell repertoires in COVID-19. Study as a whole: PBMCs, B-cell-depleted T cells, or T cells were the source of the cDNA or gDNA that made up the material.

As processed by the authors: Amplification with reference gene primers provided the estimates of nucleated cell counts. The assay was immunoSEQ multiplex PCR, and TCRdb's table has in-frame clones only and misses some. V, J and clone size are those of that table, while D and trimming were read from the DNA. Of about 200,000 clones listed, more than 65% are singletons. The J segment lost 6 bases and the V segment lost 5 bases, leaving 6 bases of the junction unmatched. CDR1 and CDR2 from the germline V gene are SSHAT and FNYEAQ (reference sequence). The CDR3 is 15 amino acids. This sequence was found in a human donor in a cohort sampled during active COVID-19. Sequenced material: peripheral blood. The chain employs TRBV7-7 and TRBJ1-4; TRBD1 agrees at 10 bases. This CDR3 reads CASSLGTGDHEKLFF. DNA of the CDR3: TGTGCCAGCAGCCTGGGGACAGGGGATCATGAAAAACTGTTTTTT.